Below are 23 T cell receptor beta chains sequenced from a single sample in a study of blood T cells in healthy people across ages. A second about 7 to 11 cycle PCR used barcoded and J-beta primers. TCRdb re-derived calls from the 5' RACE reads in MiXCR, one entry per CDR3 protein. Of about 1.8 million distinct CDR3 sequences listed, about 50% are singletons. The sequencing input was blood. Every receptor here comes from a woman aged 35 to 49 in good health.

The V call is TRBV6-2 or TRBV6-3, the J call TRBJ2-3; 10 nucleotides match TRBD2. J lost 6 bases, V lost 1 base, and 4 bases had no gene match. The CDR3 consists of 15 residues. The germline V gene encodes CDR1 MNHEY and CDR2 SVGEGT. The CDR3 reads CASSYFRAGGDTQYF. CDR3 bases: TGTGCCAGCAGTTACTTTAGAGCGGGGGGGGATACGCAGTATTTT.

The J gene is TRBJ2-7, the V gene TRBV5-6; D possibly corresponds to TRBD1 (6 bases). V dropped 3 bases and J dropped 0 bases, with 13 bases sitting between them. Germline lookup yields CDR1 SGHDT and CDR2 YYEEEE. CDR3 length: 15 residues. The DNA for the CDR3 is TGTGCCAGCAGCTCAGGACAGATAGGCTCCTACGAGCAGTACTTC. Its translation is CASSSGQIGSYEQYF.

The V and J genes are TRBV7-9 and TRBJ1-4, with 8 nucleotides matching TRBD1. Trimming removed 1 base from V and 4 bases from J; junction bases left unmatched: 5. The CDR3 is 16 amino acids. Looked up from germline, CDR1 is SEHNR and CDR2 is FQNEAQ (reference sequence). CDR3 nucleotides: TGTGCCAGCAGCTTAGTCCCGGGACAGGTTAATGAAAAACTGTTTTTT. Its translation is CASSLVPGQVNEKLFF.

In this sample, this clonotype turned up many times. This chain connects TRBV7-2 to TRBJ2-6, with no clear D. Trimming removed 1 base from V and 2 bases from J, with 6 bases in between. The CDR3 has 15 amino acids. Germline lookup yields CDR1 SGHTA and CDR2 FQGNSA. The CDR3 coding sequence is TGTGCCAGCAGCTTAGTTCAAACTGGGGCCAACGTCCTGACTTTC. Its protein is CASSLVQTGANVLTF.

The J gene is TRBJ2-3, the V gene TRBV12-3 or TRBV12-4; tentative D call: TRBD2 (6 bases). The CDR3 is 15 amino acids. Trimming shortened V by 7 bases and J by 0 bases, and 14 bases separated the two germline ends. The CDR3 loop is CASNPGVLSTDTQYF. As DNA, the CDR3 is TGTGCCAGCAATCCGGGGGTCCTGAGCACAGATACGCAGTATTTT.

V gene TRBV7-9 combines with J gene TRBJ2-1; 15 bases agree with TRBD2. The CDR3 is made up of 18 amino acids. V was pared by 5 bases and J by 0 bases, with 5 bases of the junction left unmatched. CDR1 and CDR2 from the germline V gene are SEHNR and FQNEAQ (reference sequence). For the CDR3, the DNA is TGTGCCAGCAGCGCGGGACTAGCGGGGGGAGGCTCCTACAATGAGCAGTTCTTC. As protein: CASSAGLAGGGSYNEQFF.

V usage is TRBV7-9 and J usage is TRBJ1-2; D not resolved. The germline CDR1 and CDR2 sequences are SEHNR and FQNEAQ (reference sequence). V lost 1 base and J 6 bases, leaving 9 bases between the germline ends. CDR3 length equals 13 residues. The CDR3 sequence: CASSLDDGNGYTF. In DNA, the CDR3 is TGTGCCAGCAGCTTAGATGACGGGAATGGCTACACCTTC. The full variable domain, with the rest looked up from reference TRBV7-9 and TRBJ1-2, is DTGVSQNPRHKITKRGQNVTFRCDPISEHNRLYWYRQTLGQGPEFLTYFQNEAQLEKSRLLSDRFSAERPKGSFSTLEIQRTEQGDSAMYLCASSLDDGNGYTFGSGTRLTVV.

The CDR3 coding sequence is TGTGCCAGTAGTCCGTCCGCCTTCCAAGAGACCCAGTACTTC. Its translation is CASSPSAFQETQYF. This chain uses TRBV19 with TRBJ2-4; the D is unclear. The DNA end lines up better with TRBJ2-5; the J call may be wrong. The CDR3 runs 14 residues. Germline CDR1 reads LNHDA; CDR2 reads SQIVND (reference sequence).

V usage is TRBV6-6 and J usage is TRBJ1-2; D uncertain. From germline, CDR1 is MNHNY and CDR2 SVGAGI (reference sequence). The CDR3 covers 12 residues. The V end was cut by 5 bases, the J end by 0 bases, with 4 bases between. The DNA of the CDR3 is TGTGCCAGCAGTAACGCTAACTATGGCTACACCTTC. Translating gives CASSNANYGYTF.

Only a few counts were recorded for this clonotype. The chain is built from TRBV5-8 and TRBJ2-5, with a possible D match to TRBD1 (6 bases). This CDR3 spans 18 amino acids. V shed 2 bases and J shed 10 bases, with 30 bases lying between them. The germline V gene has CDR1 SGHTS and CDR2 YDEGEE. The CDR3 spells CASSFLTGKALRTRNQYF. CDR3 sequence (DNA): TGTGCCAGCAGCTTTCTTACAGGGAAGGCACTGCGGACCAGGAACCAGTACTTC.

The chain recombines TRBV20-1 with TRBJ2-3; tentative D call: TRBD1 (5 bases). The CDR3 contains 13 residues. Germline V gene lookup returns CDR1 DFQATT and CDR2 SNEGSKA (reference sequence). The germline V and J ends were trimmed by 5 bases and 2 bases, with 11 bases remaining between them. CDR3 protein: CSALQAPTDTQYF. DNA for the CDR3: TGCAGTGCTTTACAGGCTCCCACAGATACGCAGTATTTT.

This chain links TRBV6-5 with TRBJ1-2; 7 nucleotides match TRBD1. V gave up 2 bases and J gave up 1 base; unmatched junction bases: 16. The CDR3 consists of 19 residues. Germline CDR1 is MNHEY and CDR2 is SVGAGI. As DNA, the CDR3 is TGTGCCAGCAGTTACCGGACAGGCGTAAGGCGGATTGATAACTATGGCTACACCTTC. Translated, it gives CASSYRTGVRRIDNYGYTF.

The chain combines TRBV28 with TRBJ2-5; D is unresolved. V gave up 3 bases and J gave up 5 bases, with 13 bases separating them. Germline V gene data show CDR1 as MDHEN and CDR2 as SYDVKM. CDR3 length: 14 residues. CDR3 sequence (DNA): TGTGCCAGCAGTTTTATACAGTCGGGCGAGACCCAGTACTTC. It specifies CASSFIQSGETQYF.

The J gene is TRBJ2-4, the V gene TRBV5-4; TRBD1 matches 7 bases. Germline V gene lookup returns CDR1 SGHNT and CDR2 YYREEE (reference sequence). J gave up 7 bases and V 1 base, and 8 bases lay outside the gene matches. The CDR3 extends over 15 amino acids. CDR3 nucleotides: TGTGCCAGCAGCTTGCAAGGGGGCCGCGGGAACATTCAGTACTTC. Its protein product is CASSLQGGRGNIQYF.

This clonotype was seen only a few times. CDR3 loop: CASGGDTVDEQFF. CDR3 DNA: TGTGCCAGCGGGGGGGATACCGTCGATGAGCAGTTCTTC. The V and J genes are TRBV7-8 and TRBJ2-1; 7 bases line up with TRBD2. Trimming cost V 8 bases and J 8 bases; bases outside gene matches: 9. The CDR3 is made up of 13 amino acids. Germline V lookup: CDR1 SGHVS, CDR2 FQNEAQ.

The rearrangement joins TRBV7-9 to TRBJ2-3; D is perhaps TRBD2 (6 bases). CDR3 length equals 17 residues. CDR1 SEHNR and CDR2 FQNEAQ come from the germline V gene (reference sequence). V lost 1 base and J lost 7, with 21 bases in between. The CDR3 region has the DNA TGTGCCAGCAGCTTAGGGGGGAGACTAGTCTCGGTTAATACGCAGTATTTT. Translated: CASSLGGRLVSVNTQYF.

Concerning this clonotype: A junction boundary mismatches the germline segment, possibly from a read error. The rearrangement uses TRBV7-7 and TRBJ2-3; 7 bases line up with TRBD2. The length of the CDR3 is 15 residues. Germline V lookup: CDR1 SSHAT, CDR2 FNYEAQ (reference sequence). CDR3 protein: CASSFTSESTDTQYF. Here the CDR3 DNA reads TGTGCTAGCAGCTTTACTAGCGAGAGCACAGATACGCAGTATTTT.

The gene calls are TRBV6-1 and TRBJ2-5; 11 nucleotides align to TRBD1. The DNA end favors TRBJ2-7, so the J call may be wrong. The CDR3 spans 15 residues. The germline V gene encodes CDR1 MNHNS and CDR2 SASEGT. The CDR3 region is CASSDGQGAFYEQYF. The CDR3 DNA follows: TGTGCCAGCAGTGACGGACAGGGGGCTTTCTACGAGCAGTACTTC.

This clonotype was observed once. The rearrangement uses TRBV29-1 and TRBJ1-4; 8 bases are a match to TRBD1. The CDR3 runs to 15 residues. Germline V gives CDR1 SQVTM, CDR2 ANQGSEA. The V and J ends lost 5 bases and 2 bases, in that order; junction bases with no gene match: 7. In DNA, the CDR3 is TGCAGCGTTCGTCCGGACAGGGCTACTAATGAAAAACTGTTTTTT. It codes for CSVRPDRATNEKLFF.

This rearrangement joins TRBV24-1 to TRBJ2-3; TRBD1 agrees at 10 bases. Germline V gives CDR1 KGHDR, CDR2 SFDVKD. The CDR3 has 15 amino acids. With 5 bases clipped from V and 6 bases from J, the junction kept 7 bases outside the gene matches. CDR3 coding DNA: TGTGCCACCAGTGGAGGGACAGGGGAATCGGATACGCAGTATTTT. Its protein is CATSGGTGESDTQYF.

The chain employs TRBV18 and TRBJ2-4; 7 nucleotides match TRBD1. Near its end, the DNA agrees better with TRBJ2-7, so the J call may be wrong. The CDR3 contains 13 residues. Germline V lookup: CDR1 KGHSH, CDR2 LQKENI. The DNA for the CDR3 is TGTGCCAGCCGACCGGGACAGAACTACGAGCAGTACTTC. It yields the protein CASRPGQNYEQYF.

In this sample, this clonotype turned up a few times. The chain recombines TRBV20-1 with TRBJ2-1; D not resolved. The germline V and J ends were trimmed by 2 bases and 4 bases, with 6 bases remaining between them. The CDR3 is 12 residues long. CDR1 and CDR2 (germline): DFQATT, SNEGSKA (reference sequence). As DNA, the CDR3 is TGCAGTGCTAGACATATTTACAATGAGCAGTTCTTC. Amino acids: CSARHIYNEQFF.

The chain recombines TRBV28 with TRBJ2-5; D remains unclear. The V end lost 5 bases, the J end lost 4 bases, and 14 bases lay between the germline ends. Germline assignment: CDR1 MDHEN and CDR2 SYDVKM. CDR3 size: 14 residues. CDR3 DNA: TGTGCCAGCAGTCTGGCGCCGCCTCCAGAGACCCAGTACTTC. Translating it yields CASSLAPPPETQYF.